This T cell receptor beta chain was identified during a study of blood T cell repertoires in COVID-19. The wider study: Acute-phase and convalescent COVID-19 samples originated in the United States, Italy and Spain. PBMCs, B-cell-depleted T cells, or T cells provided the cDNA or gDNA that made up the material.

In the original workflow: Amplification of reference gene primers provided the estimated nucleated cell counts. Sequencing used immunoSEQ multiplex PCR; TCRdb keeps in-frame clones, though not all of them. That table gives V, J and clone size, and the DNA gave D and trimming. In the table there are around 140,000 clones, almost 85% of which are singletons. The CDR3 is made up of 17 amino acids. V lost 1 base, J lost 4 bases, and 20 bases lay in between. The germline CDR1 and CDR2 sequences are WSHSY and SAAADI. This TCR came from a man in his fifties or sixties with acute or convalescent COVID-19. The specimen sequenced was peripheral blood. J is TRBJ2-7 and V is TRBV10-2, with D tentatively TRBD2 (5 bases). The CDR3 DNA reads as TGCGCCAGCAGTGAGTTCGATGTGCCCCACACGGGGTACGAGCAGTACTTC. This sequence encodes CASSEFDVPHTGYEQYF.